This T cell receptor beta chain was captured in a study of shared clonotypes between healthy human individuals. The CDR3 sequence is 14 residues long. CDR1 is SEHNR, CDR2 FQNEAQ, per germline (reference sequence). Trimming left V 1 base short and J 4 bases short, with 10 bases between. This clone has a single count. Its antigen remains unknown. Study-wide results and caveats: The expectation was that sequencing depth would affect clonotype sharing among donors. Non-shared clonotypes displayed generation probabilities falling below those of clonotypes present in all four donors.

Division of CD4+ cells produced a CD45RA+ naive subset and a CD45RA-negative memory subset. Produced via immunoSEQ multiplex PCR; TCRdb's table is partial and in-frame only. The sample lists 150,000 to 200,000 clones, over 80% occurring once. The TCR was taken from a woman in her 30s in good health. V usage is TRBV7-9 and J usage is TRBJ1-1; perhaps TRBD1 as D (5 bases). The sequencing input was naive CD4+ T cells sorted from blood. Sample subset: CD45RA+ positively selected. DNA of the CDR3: TGTGCCAGCAGCTTAGAACCCGGGGGCACTGAAGCTTTCTTT. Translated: CASSLEPGGTEAFF.